This T cell receptor (beta chain) was captured by sequencing in a study of beta chain features in type 1 diabetes (dated by TCRdb to 2016 to 2019). Study-wide context: Patients and healthy donors did not differ in mean age, gender distribution, total cell number or subset yield. A total of under 140,000,000 sorted cells were examined across all samples, and the number of cells per subset was strongly correlated with RNA yield. The study compared TCRB repertoires of sorted circulating CD4+ T cell subsets between recently diagnosed type 1 diabetes patients and matched healthy donors. Regulatory and stem cell-like memory subsets were isolated from only 8 patients and about 8 healthy donors, whereas naive and central memory subsets came from all 30 or so donors.

On the study overall, not on this receptor specifically: HLA sub-analyses involved small numbers of individuals, so any influence of HLA type on TCRB rearrangement remained unresolved. PCR may preferentially amplify shorter templates, but because patient and control samples were amplified and corrected together, any resulting skew would affect both groups equally. Naive, central memory and regulatory TCRB repertoires appeared to be more alike among patients than among healthy donors. Because cDNA was sequenced instead of genomic DNA, activated cells with high expression could be over-represented, although the groups did not differ in activation or CD3 levels. Patients with type 1 diabetes made fewer insertions and deleted more nucleotides at VDJ recombination sites, implying thymic rearrangement abnormalities. A moderate but significant shortening of TCRB CDR3 length was observed in type 1 diabetes patients in all four CD4+ subsets.

A single peripheral blood draw of around 100 mL on average was collected from each donor into heparinised tubes. Using a panel that included CD45RO, CCR7, CD25, CD127, CD95 and CD27, naive, central memory, regulatory and stem cell-like memory CD4+ T cells were sorted on a BD FACSAria II. A purity above 98% was achieved for all sorted populations. PBMCs were isolated right away by Lymphoprep density gradient centrifugation and were stained directly, without culture. So that batch effects would be minimized, each experiment stained and sorted samples in pairs, pairing one healthy donor with one patient. This clone was picked up a small number of times. There is no known antigen for this receptor. Per-base quality was not reported, and no clone a single base away is much larger than it. The entire amount of isolated RNA was reverse transcribed using the High Capacity cDNA Reverse Transcription Kit, so the sequenced TCRB transcripts were expressed ones. Deep immunoSEQ sequencing was performed on naive, central memory and regulatory T cell samples, with an average of approximately 4 million total reads per sample. Sorted cells were lysed in RLT buffer and RNA was extracted with DNase-treated RNeasy Micro or Mini kits, depending on cell number. Each cell subset was processed on its own to prevent cross-contamination, while patient and healthy donor samples were processed together. Using the immunoSEQ multiplex PCR, TCRB sequences were amplified from cDNA into 87-bp fragments spanning the CDR3 region. The amplicons were sequenced using the Illumina HiSeq platform. The study's processing was this. PCR bias was computationally corrected using synthetic template baselines, reads within Hamming distance 2 were collapsed, and singletons that could not be merged were discarded. By aligning reads against IMGT, V, D and J genes, CDR3 length, and insertions or deletions at six rearrangement sites were assigned. Within each subset, clonotype counts were normalized to the number of sorted cells before true diversity and Gini coefficients were calculated with the tcR R package. The overlap coefficient, calculated on TCRB nucleotide sequences, was used to quantify repertoire sharing. Out-of-frame TCRB sequences from naive cells were analyzed to stand in for the pre-selection repertoire. TCRdb re-hosts the immuneACCESS table, in-frame sequences only. Its copies lack some clones; in the studies checked, an unresolved V gene accounts for under half of them, and the cause for the rest is not known. V, J and clone size derive from that table, while D and trimming were established from the DNA sequence. The sample data list 970,000 or so clones, and 17% of these were observed just once. 0.023% of the sample is held by the ten biggest clonotypes.

The clonotype was recovered from a woman under 30 in good health. The material sequenced was naive CD4+ T cells from blood. This specimen's cell subset or site label, interpreted: true naive CD4+ T cells.

Here is the DNA: TGCGCCAGCAGTCAATCGTGTTGGGGACTAGCGGAGCCTATCTCCTACAATGAGCAGTTCTTC. Its protein reads: CASSQSCWGLAEPISYNEQFF. The chain is made from TRBV23-1 and TRBJ2-1; 11 of the junction bases match TRBD2. TRBV23-1 is filed as an ORF, its function uncertain. V loses 0 bases at its end and J loses 0 bases; junction bases beyond the gene matches: 13. The CDR3 contains 21 residues, cysteine and phenylalanine counted. The retained sequence is limited to the CDR3, 63 bases, with the frame set at the first base.